This entry is about one TCR beta chain. The antigen is not known. This table comes from immunoSEQ multiplex PCR, and its TCRdb copy is limited to in-frame clones, with some not included. The sample shows 100,000 to 150,000 clones, 70% to 90% of them seen only once. These data originate in a study of T cell responses to AZD1222 COVID-19 vaccine. Turning to the study itself: Analysis merged second doses at about 4 or about 12 weeks.

Findings of the study overall: Sampled repertoires all dated from after the peak T cell response. Most donors were white British, females outnumbered males, and clonal diversity was possibly underestimated.

CDR3 size: 13 residues. Germline V gives CDR1 SEHNR, CDR2 FQNEAQ (reference sequence). V gave up 7 bases and J gave up 8 bases; unmatched junction bases: 9. Sequencing used peripheral blood, obtained on day 0 of AZD1222 vaccination. The receptor was isolated from an adult in good health. V and J are TRBV7-9 and TRBJ1-1, with 8 bases that match TRBD1. CDR3 DNA sequence: TGTGCCAGCATCCCAGACAGGGGTAGAGAAGCTTTCTTT. Encoded protein: CASIPDRGREAFF.